The 10 T cell receptor beta chains below were found in one sample sequenced in a study of blood T cell repertoires in COVID-19 (dated by TCRdb to the early 2020s). Receptor amplification or capture employed the immunoSEQ multiplex PCR assay. TCRdb took this table from immuneACCESS and kept in-frame rearrangements with V and J called. Such tables lack part of the clones; where checked against another copy, unresolved V genes explain under half of the gap, and the rest is unexplained. The sample table records about 230,000 clones; 85% to 90% of these occur just once. The top ten hold approximately 10% of the sample. The sample comprised peripheral blood. The receptors stem from a man aged 50 to 60 with COVID-19, enrolled during active disease.

This clone was seen once. The rearrangement joins TRBV24-1 to TRBJ2-5, with TRBD1 as a possible D gene (6 bases). The CDR3 runs 16 residues. Germline CDR1 and CDR2: KGHDR and SFDVKD. The V and J ends lost 7 bases and 1 base respectively, with 18 bases between them. The CDR3 protein is CATSNSGTSVQETQYF. DNA of the CDR3: TGTGCCACCAGCAATTCCGGGACATCAGTCCAAGAGACCCAGTACTTC.

This clone was observed many times. The chain is built from TRBV4-1 and TRBJ2-6; no reliable D call. Germline CDR1 MGHRA, CDR2 YSYEKL. The CDR3 runs to 16 residues. V lost 0 bases and J 0 bases, leaving 6 bases between the germline ends. The CDR3 nucleotides read TGCGCCAGCAGCCAAGATTGGAGCTCTGGGGCCAACGTCCTGACTTTC. Its protein product is CASSQDWSSGANVLTF.

The chain joins TRBV7-2 to TRBJ2-2; the D gene is possibly TRBD2 (7 bases). The V gene lost 7 bases and the J gene lost 5 bases, with 11 bases spanning the gap. CDR1 SGHTA and CDR2 FQGNSA come from the germline V gene. The CDR3 is 13 amino acids. The CDR3 is CASKGGTTGELFF. The CDR3 nucleotides read TGTGCCAGCAAGGGGGGGACAACCGGGGAGCTGTTTTTT.

The chain uses TRBV6-5 and TRBJ2-1; 8 bases are a match to TRBD1. V was clipped by 6 bases and J by 0 bases; unmatched bases: 4. This CDR3 spans 15 amino acids. Germline CDR1 is MNHEY and CDR2 is SVGAGI. As DNA, the CDR3 is TGTGCCAGCAGGCAGGGGGCGGGCTCCTACAATGAGCAGTTCTTC. The encoded protein is CASRQGAGSYNEQFF.

The CDR3 reads CASSPSQGANNEQFF. CDR3 nucleotide sequence: TGTGCCAGCTCACCTAGTCAGGGGGCGAACAATGAGCAGTTCTTC. This chain joins TRBV18 and TRBJ2-1, with 8 bases lining up with TRBD1. The CDR3 is made up of 15 amino acids. Germline CDR1 reads KGHSH; CDR2 reads LQKENI. With 3 bases clipped from V and 5 bases from J, the junction kept 6 bases outside the gene matches. The full variable domain, rest sourced from reference TRBV18 and TRBJ2-1, is NAGVMQNPRHLVRRRGQEARLRCSPMKGHSHVYWYRQLPEEGLKFMVYLQKENIIDESGMPKERFSAEFPKEGPSILRIQQVVRGDSAAYFCASSPSQGANNEQFFGPGTRLTVL.

This sequence joins TRBV9 and TRBJ1-2; D may be TRBD1 (6 bases). V dropped 0 bases and J dropped 8 bases, with 20 bases sitting between them. This CDR3 has 16 amino acids. Looked up from germline, CDR1 is SGDLS and CDR2 is YYNGEE. The CDR3 is CASSVDPDRPEGGYTF. The CDR3 DNA sequence: TGTGCCAGCAGCGTAGACCCCGACAGGCCCGAGGGAGGCTACACCTTC.

V gene TRBV7-9 combines with J gene TRBJ1-4, with 7 bases lining up with TRBD1. This CDR3 has 13 residues. Germline V gene lookup returns CDR1 SEHNR and CDR2 FQNEAQ (reference sequence). Trimming took 5 bases from V and 4 from J; bases not matched to a gene: 1. CDR3 nucleotide sequence: TGTGCCAGCAGCACAGGGGTTAATGAAAAACTGTTTTTT. Its protein is CASSTGVNEKLFF. Full variable domain (outside the CDR3, taken from reference TRBV7-9 and TRBJ1-4): DTGVSQNPRHKITKRGQNVTFRCDPISEHNRLYWYRQTLGQGPEFLTYFQNEAQLEKSRLLSDRFSAERPKGSFSTLEIQRTEQGDSAMYLCASSTGVNEKLFFGSGTQLSVL.

Regarding this clone: One end of the junction varies from germline; a read error may be responsible. The chain joins TRBV19 to TRBJ1-5, with unresolved D. Germline loops: CDR1 LNHDA, CDR2 SQIVND (reference sequence). The CDR3 spans 17 residues. The CDR3 protein is CASSIAAGISSTQPQHF. The CDR3 DNA sequence: TGTGCCAGTAGTATAGCGGCGGGAATCTCAAGCACTCAGCCCCAGCATTTT.

The chain joins TRBV6-6 to TRBJ1-2; unclear D gene. With 2 bases removed from V and 2 bases from J, the gap between germline ends came to 15 bases. This CDR3 is 16 amino acids long. Germline values: CDR1 MNHNY, CDR2 SVGAGI (reference sequence). CDR3 sequence: CASSYGSRERNYGYTF. In nucleotides, the CDR3 is TGTGCCAGCAGTTACGGTAGTAGGGAGAGGAACTATGGCTACACCTTC.

This clone came up once. The chain links TRBV2 to TRBJ2-3; 11 nucleotides agree with TRBD2. The germline CDR1 and CDR2 sequences are SNHLY and FYNNEI. V shed 8 bases, J shed 6 bases, and the junction held 7 bases outside the gene matches. This CDR3 comprises 14 residues. CDR3 protein: CASSLLAGADTQYF. The CDR3 DNA reads TGTGCCAGCTCATTACTAGCGGGAGCGGATACGCAGTATTTT.